This is a list of T cell receptor beta chains from one sample in a study of regulatory T cells in long-lasting Graves disease. TCRdb fed the multiplex PCR reads into MiXCR, producing one record per CDR3 protein. The data show around 420,000 distinct CDR3 sequences, approximately 16% seen once. A further study also used this sample, focusing on T cells in Graves' hyperthyroidism and ophthalmopathy.

The material was peripheral blood mononuclear cells (PBMCs), obtained at new diagnosis, from a patient treated with antithyroid drugs. All receptors come from a woman aged 40 to 49 with Graves disease. The CDR3 runs from the conserved cysteine through the conserved F or W. The D gene is left open where the match is weak. A clone size is listed for some rows: how often the clone was seen (once, few, many), or a class if it is expanded.

V gene,J gene,clone size,D gene,CDR3 DNA,CDR3 protein
TRBV6-1,TRBJ2-1,few,TRBD2,TGTGCCAGCAGTGGGGCTAGCGGGAGGGGGGGGTACAATGAGCAGTTCTTC,CASSGASGRGGYNEQFF
TRBV12-3/TRBV12-4,TRBJ2-7,NA,NA,TGTGCCAGCAGTCCCTTCGACAGCCCCTACGAGCAGTACTTC,CASSPFDSPYEQYF
TRBV5-1,TRBJ1-6,NA,NA,TGCGCCAGCAGAGGAACTTCCGACACCTCGGGGTCCCTCCACTTT,CASRGTSDTSGSLHF
TRBV5-5,TRBJ2-2,NA,TRBD2,TGTGCCAGCAGCTTGGACGGGAGGCGCACCGGGGAGCTGTTTTTT,CASSLDGRRTGELFF
TRBV6-1,TRBJ2-7,many,TRBD1,TGTGCCAGCAAAGCGGACAGGGCTATGGACTACGAGCAGTACTTC,CASKADRAMDYEQYF
TRBV5-1,TRBJ1-5,many,TRBD1,TGCGCCAGCAGCTTGGTTGCAGGGGGTCAGCCCCAGCATTTT,CASSLVAGGQPQHF
TRBV10-3,TRBJ2-5,many,TRBD2,TGTGCCATCAGATCCCACGGGGGGGGCGAGGAGACCCAGTACTTC,CAIRSHGGGEETQYF
TRBV19,TRBJ2-1,many,TRBD2,TGTGCCAGTAGTATAGGCCGGGGACTAGGGTCAAGGGTTGCTAATGAGCAGTTCTTC,CASSIGRGLGSRVANEQFF
TRBV25-1,TRBJ2-5,many,NA,TGTGCCAGCAGTGAATCCCCTAGAGAGACCCAGTACTTC,CASSESPRETQYF
TRBV7-6,TRBJ2-1,many,TRBD2,TGTGCCAGCAGCCGCGGGACTAGCGGAGCATACAATGAGCAGTTCTTC,CASSRGTSGAYNEQFF
TRBV29-1,TRBJ1-1,NA,NA,TGCACCCGGCCGGCGAGGGCGCGTCCTGAAGCTTTCTTT,CTRPARARPEAFF
TRBV9,TRBJ2-5,many,NA,TGTGCCAGCAGCGTCGACACTGATCAAGAGACCCAGTACTTC,CASSVDTDQETQYF
TRBV6-1,TRBJ2-3,NA,TRBD1,TGTGCCAGCAGTCCGGGACAGACCTTCACAGATACGCAGTATTTT,CASSPGQTFTDTQYF
TRBV19,TRBJ2-1,NA,TRBD1,TGTGCCAGTAAGATAGGACAGGGGGGTGATGAGCAGTTCTTC,CASKIGQGGDEQFF
TRBV7-9,TRBJ2-7,few,NA,TGTGCCAGCACCGGAGGAGGGCCGTCCTACGAGCAGTACTTC,CASTGGGPSYEQYF
TRBV7-9,TRBJ2-7,NA,NA,TGTGCCAGCAGCTTCGACAAGTCCTCCTACGAGCAGTACTTC,CASSFDKSSYEQYF
TRBV19,TRBJ2-1,many,TRBD2,TGTGCCAGTAGTATAGCCTTTGCGGGAGCCTACAATGAGCAGTTCTTC,CASSIAFAGAYNEQFF
TRBV7-8,TRBJ2-7,many,NA,TGTGCCAGCAGCTTAGAGCCCCCTGGGGCCACTGGCGGGAACGACTACGAGCAGTACTTC,CASSLEPPGATGGNDYEQYF
TRBV11-1,TRBJ1-2,many,NA,TGTGCCAGCAGCTTATTCGGGGGCTATGGCTACACCTTC,CASSLFGGYGYTF
TRBV7-3,TRBJ2-3,NA,NA,TGTGCCAGCAGCTTAACGGATGGTCCAGATACGCAGTATTTT,CASSLTDGPDTQYF
TRBV5-1,TRBJ2-5,few,TRBD2,TGCGCCAGCAGCTATTCCGGGACTAGCGGGAGAGGGGAGACCCAGTACTTC,CASSYSGTSGRGETQYF
TRBV6-1,TRBJ2-3,NA,NA,TGTGCCAGCACCCTAGGGGGACTGACTGGAGATACGCAGTATTTT,CASTLGGLTGDTQYF
TRBV24-1,TRBJ2-3,many,TRBD1,TGTGCCACCAGTGATTCACAGGGGGGATCCACAGATACGCAGTATTTT,CATSDSQGGSTDTQYF
TRBV28,TRBJ2-7,NA,TRBD2,TGTGCCAGCAGTTTGTGGCGGGAGGACTCCTACGAGCAGTACTTC,CASSLWREDSYEQYF
TRBV7-9,TRBJ2-7,many,TRBD2,TGTGCCAGCAGCCCCCCTCCGCCGGGACTAGCGGGACACGAGCAGTACTTC,CASSPPPPGLAGHEQYF
TRBV7-2,TRBJ1-2,NA,NA,TGTGCCAGCAGCCTCGCCCGACAGACCCAAGGCTATGGCTACACCTTC,CASSLARQTQGYGYTF
TRBV12-3/TRBV12-4,TRBJ1-2,many,TRBD1,TGTGCCAGCAGTTTATCAGTTTACGGACAGGGTTTAAACACCTTC,CASSLSVYGQGLNTF
TRBV6-1,TRBJ1-1,NA,NA,TGTGCCAGCAGTACGGGACCAGGGTTGGTCACTGAAGCTTTCTTT,CASSTGPGLVTEAFF
TRBV4-2,TRBJ2-5,many,NA,TGTGCCAGCAGCCAAGTTAGGGGTGAGACCCAGTACTTC,CASSQVRGETQYF
TRBV12-3/TRBV12-4,TRBJ2-7,many,NA,TGTGCCAGCAGTTTCCATCGCGAGCAGTACTTC,CASSFHREQYF
TRBV7-6,TRBJ2-1,few,NA,TGTGCCAGCAGCCCTCGGGGGCAAACTGCCTACAATGAGCAGTTCTTC,CASSPRGQTAYNEQFF
TRBV5-8,TRBJ2-7,NA,NA,TGTGCCAGCAGCTTCGGGACAGGGTCTATTGGCGGGGGGTACGAGCAGTACTTC,CASSFGTGSIGGGYEQYF
TRBV18,TRBJ2-5,many,TRBD1,TGTGCCAGCTCACCACCTACCGGGACAGGGAGAGAGACCCAGTACTTC,CASSPPTGTGRETQYF
TRBV20-1,TRBJ2-7,few,NA,TGCAGTGCTAGAGATCAGGACGGAAGCTCCTACGAGCAGTACTTC,CSARDQDGSSYEQYF
TRBV11-3,TRBJ2-1,many,TRBD2,TGTGCCAGCAGCTTCGTGATAGCGGGAGCCCCCAATGAGCAGTTCTTC,CASSFVIAGAPNEQFF
TRBV7-9,TRBJ1-6,many,NA,TGTGCCAGCCGGGGGGGGGACACGCCTTATAATTCACCCCTCCACTTT,CASRGGDTPYNSPLHF
TRBV19,TRBJ2-5,many,NA,TGTGCCAGTAGTATAGGGGGGATCGGTGCCATGGAGACCCAGTACTTC,CASSIGGIGAMETQYF
TRBV2,TRBJ1-5,many,NA,TGTGCCAGCGGGGTTTTCGGTCAGCCCCAGCATTTT,CASGVFGQPQHF
TRBV4-2,TRBJ2-7,few,TRBD2,TGTGCCAGCAGCCAAGGGACCGGGACTAGGGATGAGCAGTACTTC,CASSQGTGTRDEQYF
TRBV27,TRBJ2-2,many,TRBD2,TGTGCCAGCACGGCCGGGGGTGGACTAGTCGCCGGGGAGCTGTTTTTT,CASTAGGGLVAGELFF
TRBV28,TRBJ2-4,many,TRBD1,TGTGCCTCCCGGGACAGGGGAAATGGCAAAAACATTCAGTACTTC,CASRDRGNGKNIQYF
TRBV27,TRBJ2-1,NA,NA,TGTGCCAGCAGCTTCCTACCAAACGAAGACAGCCCATACAATGAGCAGTTCTTC,CASSFLPNEDSPYNEQFF
TRBV24-1,TRBJ1-1,NA,NA,TGTGCCACCAGTGATTTGTCAAATGGGGAAGCCGACTTGAACACTGAAGCTTTCTTT,CATSDLSNGEADLNTEAFF
TRBV27,TRBJ1-2,many,NA,TGTGCCAGCAGACTAAGAGGGAACTATGGCTACACCTTC,CASRLRGNYGYTF
TRBV28,TRBJ2-7,NA,NA,TGTGCCAGCAGTCTCGGGGCAGGGTTGTCCTACGAGCAGTACTTC,CASSLGAGLSYEQYF
TRBV28,TRBJ1-4,NA,NA,TGTGCCAGCAGATCCTTTAGGGGAGGCGAAAAACTGTTTTTT,CASRSFRGGEKLFF
TRBV20-1,TRBJ2-2,NA,TRBD1,TGCAGCGAGGGACAGGCCGGGGAGCTGTTTTTT,CSEGQAGELFF
TRBV10-3,TRBJ2-5,many,TRBD2,TGTGCCATCAGTGGTGGTTGGGCTAGCGGGACCCAAGAGACCCAGTACTTC,CAISGGWASGTQETQYF
TRBV9,TRBJ2-7,few,NA,TGTGCCAGCAGCGTAGCGGGCCAGGGAATAAGGGAGCAGTACTTC,CASSVAGQGIREQYF
TRBV6-1,TRBJ2-1,few,NA,TGTGCCAGCAGTGAACTGAGGGGCCATGAGCAGTTCTTC,CASSELRGHEQFF